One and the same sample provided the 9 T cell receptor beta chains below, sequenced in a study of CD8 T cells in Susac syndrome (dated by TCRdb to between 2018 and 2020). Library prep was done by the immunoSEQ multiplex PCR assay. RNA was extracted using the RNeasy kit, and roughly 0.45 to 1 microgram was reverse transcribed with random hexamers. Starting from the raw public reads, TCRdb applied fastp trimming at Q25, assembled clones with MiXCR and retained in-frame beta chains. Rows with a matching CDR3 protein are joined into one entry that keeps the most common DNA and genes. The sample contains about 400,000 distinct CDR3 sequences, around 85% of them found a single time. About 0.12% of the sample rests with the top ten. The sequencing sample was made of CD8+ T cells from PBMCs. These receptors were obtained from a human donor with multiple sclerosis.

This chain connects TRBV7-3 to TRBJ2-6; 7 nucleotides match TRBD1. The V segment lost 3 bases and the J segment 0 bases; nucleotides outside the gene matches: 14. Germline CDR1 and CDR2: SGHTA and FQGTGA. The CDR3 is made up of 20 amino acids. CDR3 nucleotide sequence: TGTGCCAGCAGCTTTCCACCTGGGACAGAGCAACTCTCTGGGGCCAACGTCCTGACTTTC. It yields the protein CASSFPPGTEQLSGANVLTF. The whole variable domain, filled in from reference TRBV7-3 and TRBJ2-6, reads GAGVSQTPSNKVTEKGKYVELRCDPISGHTALYWYRQSLGQGPEFLIYFQGTGAADDSGLPNDRFFAVRPEGSVSTLKIQRTERGDSAVYLCASSFPPGTEQLSGANVLTFGAGSRLTVL.

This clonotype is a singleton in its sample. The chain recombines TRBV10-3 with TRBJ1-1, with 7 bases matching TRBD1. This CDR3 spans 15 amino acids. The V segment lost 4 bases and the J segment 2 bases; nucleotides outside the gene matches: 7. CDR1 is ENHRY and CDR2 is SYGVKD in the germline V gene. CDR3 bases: TGTGCCATCAGTGCCACAGGGGACCCTAACACTGAAGCTTTCTTT. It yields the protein CAISATGDPNTEAFF.

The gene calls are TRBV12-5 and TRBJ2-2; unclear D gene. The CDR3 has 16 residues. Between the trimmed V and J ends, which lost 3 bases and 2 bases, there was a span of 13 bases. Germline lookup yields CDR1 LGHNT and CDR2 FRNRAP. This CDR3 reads CASGFLVTVNTGELFF. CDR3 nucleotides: TGTGCTAGTGGTTTCTTAGTTACGGTAAACACCGGGGAGCTGTTTTTT.

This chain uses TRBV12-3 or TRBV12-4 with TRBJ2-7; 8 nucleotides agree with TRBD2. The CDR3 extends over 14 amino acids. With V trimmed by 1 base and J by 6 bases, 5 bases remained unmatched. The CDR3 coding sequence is TGTGCCAGCAGTTTAGGAGCGGGAGAGATCGAGCAGTACTTC. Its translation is CASSLGAGEIEQYF.

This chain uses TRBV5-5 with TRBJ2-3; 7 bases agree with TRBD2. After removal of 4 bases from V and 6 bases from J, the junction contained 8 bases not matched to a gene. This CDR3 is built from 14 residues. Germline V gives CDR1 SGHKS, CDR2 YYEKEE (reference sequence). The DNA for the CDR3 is TGTGCCAGCAGCCCCGGACGGGAGGATGATACGCAGTATTTT. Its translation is CASSPGREDDTQYF.

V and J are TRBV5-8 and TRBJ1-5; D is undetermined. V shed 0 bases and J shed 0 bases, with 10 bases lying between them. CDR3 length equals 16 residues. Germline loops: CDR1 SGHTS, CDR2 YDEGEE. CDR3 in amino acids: CASSLELVYSNQPQHF. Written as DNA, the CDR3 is TGTGCCAGCAGCTTGGAACTAGTTTATAGCAATCAGCCCCAGCATTTT.

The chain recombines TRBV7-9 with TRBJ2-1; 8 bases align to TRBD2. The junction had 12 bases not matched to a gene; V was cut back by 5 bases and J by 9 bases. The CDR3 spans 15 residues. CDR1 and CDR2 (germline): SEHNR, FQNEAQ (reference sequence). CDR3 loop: CASSLLAVGLREQFF. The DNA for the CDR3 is TGTGCCAGCAGCCTACTAGCGGTAGGATTGCGTGAGCAGTTCTTC.

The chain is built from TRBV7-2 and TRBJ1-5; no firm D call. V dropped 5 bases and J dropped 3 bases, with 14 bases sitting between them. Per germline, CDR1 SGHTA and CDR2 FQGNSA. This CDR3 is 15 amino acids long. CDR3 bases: TGTGCCAGCAGCGCTTTCTCGGAAGTCAATCAGCCCCAGCATTTT. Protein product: CASSAFSEVNQPQHF.

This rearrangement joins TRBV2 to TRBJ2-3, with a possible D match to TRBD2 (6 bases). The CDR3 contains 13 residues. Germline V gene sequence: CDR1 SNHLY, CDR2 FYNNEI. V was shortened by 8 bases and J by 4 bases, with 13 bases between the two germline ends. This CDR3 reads CASHPGVADTQYF. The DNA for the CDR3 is TGTGCCAGCCACCCGGGAGTGGCAGATACGCAGTATTTT. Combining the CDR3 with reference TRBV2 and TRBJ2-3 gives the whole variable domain EPEVTQTPSHQVTQMGQEVILRCVPISNHLYFYWYRQILGQKVEFLVSFYNNEISEKSEIFDDQFSVERPDGSNFTLKIRSTKLEDSAMYFCASHPGVADTQYFGPGTRLTVL.